This T cell receptor (beta chain) was identified during a study of early T cells in non-severe SARS-CoV-2 infection. There are 15 residues in the CDR3. The trim removed 1 base at V and 5 bases at J, leaving 3 bases unmatched. Separate cDNA molecules each had unique molecular identifiers attached to them. Using its own MiXCR run on the 5' RACE reads, TCRdb lists one record per CDR3 protein. The profile shows some 67,000 distinct CDR3 sequences, about 9% of them singletons. The sample in question was whole blood, obtained at baseline. This sequence joins TRBV12-3 or TRBV12-4 and TRBJ2-7, with 12 nucleotides matching TRBD1. The clonotype originates from an adult who was a healthcare worker with PCR-confirmed SARS-CoV-2 infection or an uninfected control (not recorded which). CDR3 nucleotide sequence: TGTGCCAGCAGTTTAGGTGGGACAGGGGGCGACGAGCAGTACTTC. Protein sequence: CASSLGGTGGDEQYF.